This TCR beta chain was captured in a study of PD-1 blockade in classical Hodgkin lymphoma. Study-wide results and caveats: Complete responders had baseline diversity similar to newly diagnosed patients.

Comments on this clone: Its target is unknown.

TCRdb's table, derived via immunoSEQ multiplex PCR, lists solely in-frame clones and lacks some. The table records fewer than 40,000 clones, around 84% of them present only once. The CDR3 has 15 amino acids. The germline gives CDR1 SEHNR, CDR2 FQNEAQ (reference sequence). The trim removed 5 bases at V and 4 bases at J, leaving 7 bases unmatched. Specified time point: cycle 4 day 1 (C4D1), after 5 to 7 weeks of nivolumab. Every one of the patients relapsed after autologous stem cell transplantation (brentuximab vedotin exposure was variable). The CD4+ T cells used were purified from thawed PBMCs through magnetic negative selection.

The chain has TRBV7-9 and TRBJ2-7; 11 bases are a match to TRBD1. This TCR was recovered from a human donor with classical Hodgkin lymphoma. The sample was CD4+ T cells from blood, taken before the fourth cycle of nivolumab. CDR3 in amino acids: CASSLGQGAWYEQYF. The CDR3 DNA sequence: TGTGCCAGCAGCCTAGGACAGGGGGCGTGGTACGAGCAGTACTTC.